The clone carrying this T cell receptor beta chain occurred once. The entry originates in a study of blood T cell repertoires in COVID-19. Study details: Whether acute or convalescent, the COVID-19 samples came from the United States, Italy and Spain.

This CDR3 has 15 amino acids. J was trimmed by 7 bases and V by 5 bases; bases with no gene match: 14. Germline V CDR1 and CDR2: SGHVS, FNYEAQ. Authors' processing steps: Amplification of reference gene primers was used by the study to estimate nucleated cell counts. The method was immunoSEQ multiplex PCR; TCRdb's version includes in-frame clones alone and lacks a portion of them. Clone size and V and J calls were adopted from that table, with D and trimming inferred from the DNA. Of under 500,000 clones listed, around 89% are singletons. The chain combines TRBV7-6 with TRBJ2-7; 7 bases align to TRBD1. Sequencing was carried out using peripheral blood. This receptor was identified in a woman younger than 45 with acute or convalescent COVID-19. CDR3 residues: CASSPSNRQGGEQYF. The CDR3 nucleotides read TGTGCCAGCAGCCCCAGCAACCGACAGGGTGGAGAGCAGTACTTC.